The 19 T cell receptor beta chains given below trace back to one sample, sequenced in a study of blood T cell repertoires in COVID-19. The repertoire was sequenced with immunoSEQ multiplex PCR; TCRdb's copy has only in-frame clones and lacks some. The sample lists roughly 80,000 clones, around 82% occurring once. Sequenced input: peripheral blood. Source of these receptors: an older woman with acute or convalescent COVID-19.

This rearrangement joins TRBV7-9 to TRBJ2-1, with TRBD2 as a possible D gene (5 bases). The CDR3 runs 13 residues. The V and J ends lost 3 bases and 3 bases respectively, with 6 bases between them. The germline CDR1 and CDR2 sequences are SEHNR and FQNEAQ (reference sequence). The CDR3 nucleotides are TGTGCCAGCAGCTTCGGGATCTACAATGAGCAGTTCTTC. Its protein is CASSFGIYNEQFF.

This clone was observed a handful of times. The chain links TRBV7-9 to TRBJ1-1, with no clear D. The CDR3 has 14 residues. V shed 1 base and J shed 4 bases, with 10 bases lying between them. CDR1 is SEHNR and CDR2 is FQNEAQ in the germline V gene (reference sequence). The CDR3 region is CASSLETSGTEAFF. CDR3 bases: TGTGCCAGCAGCTTAGAAACCAGTGGCACTGAAGCTTTCTTT.

The V gene is TRBV27, the J gene TRBJ2-1, with TRBD2 identical over 11 bases. Trimming cost V 2 bases and J 9 bases; bases outside gene matches: 18. The CDR3 spans 19 residues. CDR1 is MNHEY and CDR2 is SMNVEV in the germline V gene (reference sequence). CDR3 sequence: CASSLRRGSGGGMASEQFF. In nucleotides, the CDR3 is TGTGCCAGCAGTTTAAGGAGAGGTAGCGGGGGGGGGATGGCAAGTGAGCAGTTCTTC.

This clone was picked up one time. This chain links TRBV11-3 with TRBJ2-1; a weak D match, TRBD2 (6 bases). This CDR3 has 14 residues. Germline assignment: CDR1 SGHNT and CDR2 YENEEA. Trimming took 5 bases from V and 10 from J, leaving 18 bases between them. CDR3 nucleotide sequence: TGTGCCAGCAGCCCTCTCCGGGAGTCAAAAGAGCAGTTCTTC. It yields the protein CASSPLRESKEQFF.

The CDR3: CASSEAGGNPFYEQYF. As DNA, the CDR3 is TGTGCCAGCAGTGAAGCGGGGGGGAACCCCTTCTACGAGCAGTACTTC. The V call is TRBV2, the J call TRBJ2-7, with 7 bases aligning to TRBD2. The CDR3 loop spans 16 amino acids. After removal of 0 bases from V and 3 bases from J, the junction contained 8 bases not matched to a gene. CDR1 and CDR2 from the germline V gene are SNHLY and FYNNEI.

The CDR3 coding sequence is TGTGCCAGCAGCTTCGGGGTAGAGACTGAAGCTTTCTTT. Protein sequence: CASSFGVETEAFF. This chain uses TRBV5-4 with TRBJ1-1; D ambiguous. Germline assignment: CDR1 SGHNT and CDR2 YYREEE (reference sequence). The germline V and J ends were trimmed by 2 bases and 5 bases, with 10 bases remaining between them. The CDR3 contains 13 residues.

This chain uses TRBV4-2 with TRBJ2-2; 15 bases align to TRBD2. This CDR3 contains 19 residues. V lost 0 bases and J lost 6; bases outside the gene matches: 8. Germline lookup yields CDR1 LGHNA and CDR2 YNFKEQ. CDR3: CASSQESGLAGGRAGELFF. The CDR3 nucleotides are TGTGCCAGCAGCCAAGAGTCAGGACTAGCGGGGGGGCGTGCCGGGGAGCTGTTTTTT.

The sample holds one count of this clone. V usage is TRBV10-3 and J usage is TRBJ2-7; 7 bases map to TRBD2. The germline CDR1 and CDR2 sequences are ENHRY and SYGVKD. This CDR3 region has 15 residues. Trimming took 0 bases from V and 7 from J; bases not matched to a gene: 9. This CDR3 reads CAISESGLEANEQYF. Written as DNA, the CDR3 is TGTGCCATCAGTGAGTCTGGACTAGAAGCTAATGAGCAGTACTTC.

This rearrangement joins TRBV19 to TRBJ1-1, with a weak D call TRBD1 (6 bases). The V and J ends lost 10 bases and 4 bases respectively, with 16 bases between them. Germline V CDR1 and CDR2: LNHDA, SQIVND (reference sequence). The CDR3 has 13 amino acids. The CDR3: CATHRVRGTEAFF. In DNA, the CDR3 is TGTGCCACCCACAGAGTCAGGGGCACTGAAGCTTTCTTT. The full variable domain, completed using reference TRBV19 and TRBJ1-1, is DGGITQSPKYLFRKEGQNVTLSCEQNLNHDAMYWYRQDPGQGLRLIYYSQIVNDFQKGDIAEGYSVSREKKESFPLTVTSAQKNPTAFYLCATHRVRGTEAFFGQGTRLTVV.

The rearrangement links TRBV7-2 to TRBJ1-2; 8 nucleotides agree with TRBD1. This CDR3 is built from 13 residues. The V segment lost 5 bases and the J segment 8 bases; nucleotides outside the gene matches: 7. Germline CDR1 is SGHTA and CDR2 is FQGNSA. The CDR3 is CASSTWTGRGYTF. The CDR3 bases are TGTGCCAGCAGCACCTGGACAGGGAGAGGCTACACCTTC.

The V call is TRBV19, the J call TRBJ1-2, with D perhaps matching TRBD1 (5 bases). The CDR3 contains 14 residues. V lost 0 bases to trimming and J lost 7 bases, with 12 bases between them. CDR1 is LNHDA and CDR2 is SQIVND in the germline V gene (reference sequence). CDR3 sequence: CASSIDRRAGGYTF. In DNA, the CDR3 is TGTGCCAGTAGTATAGATCGCAGGGCTGGTGGCTACACCTTC.

The rearrangement links TRBV30 to TRBJ2-2, with TRBD2 matching 7 bases. In germline, CDR1 is GTSNPN, CDR2 SVGIG (reference sequence). The CDR3 is 14 residues long. Trimming removed 4 bases from V and 7 bases from J; junction bases left unmatched: 9. CDR3 DNA sequence: TGTGCCTGGACTAGCGGACCCCAGGTCGGGGAGCTGTTTTTT. Translated, it gives CAWTSGPQVGELFF.

The chain couples TRBV6-6 to TRBJ1-2, with D unclear. This CDR3 is built from 12 residues. Trimming cost V 6 bases and J 0 bases, with 5 bases left between them. Germline CDR1 and CDR2: MNHNY and SVGAGI (reference sequence). The CDR3: CASSVPNYGYTF. The CDR3 DNA follows: TGTGCCAGCAGCGTCCCTAACTATGGCTACACCTTC.

This chain links TRBV10-3 with TRBJ1-1, with D possibly being TRBD1 (6 bases). The CDR3 covers 16 residues. Germline V gene lookup returns CDR1 ENHRY and CDR2 SYGVKD. With 1 base removed from V and 1 base from J, the gap between germline ends came to 13 bases. For the CDR3, the DNA is TGTGCCATCAGTGAGTATAGGGGGAGGGCGAACACTGAAGCTTTCTTT. Its translation is CAISEYRGRANTEAFF.

Only a few counts were recorded for this clone. The rearrangement links TRBV6-1 to TRBJ1-5, with D perhaps matching TRBD1 (5 bases). The CDR3 consists of 15 residues. The V gene lost 1 base and the J gene lost 4 bases, with 11 bases spanning the gap. The germline V gene encodes CDR1 MNHNS and CDR2 SASEGT. The CDR3: CASSEEGGANQPQHF. CDR3 bases: TGTGCCAGCAGTGAAGAAGGAGGGGCGAATCAGCCCCAGCATTTT.

This chain connects TRBV5-4 to TRBJ1-2; no clear D. V was shortened by 6 bases and J by 8 bases, with 14 bases between the two germline ends. The CDR3 has 12 amino acids. Germline assignment: CDR1 SGHNT and CDR2 YYREEE (reference sequence). The CDR3 spells CASNQVGRGYTF. CDR3 sequence (DNA): TGTGCCAGCAACCAGGTGGGGAGAGGCTACACCTTC.

The chain employs TRBV5-1 and TRBJ2-7; D remains ambiguous. Germline V gives CDR1 SGHRS, CDR2 YFSETQ. The CDR3 spans 12 residues. The V end was cut by 4 bases, the J end by 6 bases, with 11 bases between. CDR3 in amino acids: CASSNTIFEQYF. CDR3 DNA: TGCGCCAGCAGCAACACTATATTCGAGCAGTACTTC.

This clone was recorded only once. The J gene is TRBJ2-7, the V gene TRBV7-2, with 9 nucleotides matching TRBD2. After removal of 8 bases from V and 0 bases from J, the junction contained 14 bases not matched to a gene. The CDR3 has 17 amino acids. The V gene's germline CDR1 is SGHTA and CDR2 FQGNSA. CDR3 DNA sequence: TGTGCCAGCCAAAGGTGGGCGGGGGGGACCAACTCCTACGAGCAGTACTTC. Translating it yields CASQRWAGGTNSYEQYF.

This chain uses TRBV30 with TRBJ2-1; TRBD2 matches 11 bases. J lost 6 bases, V lost 4 bases, and 8 bases had no gene match. CDR3 length: 15 amino acids. Germline assignment: CDR1 GTSNPN and CDR2 SVGIG (reference sequence). The CDR3 sequence: CAWNLLAGEGNEQFF. The CDR3 DNA sequence: TGTGCCTGGAACTTACTAGCGGGAGAGGGCAATGAGCAGTTCTTC. Full variable domain (remainder filled in from reference TRBV30 and TRBJ2-1): SQTIHQWPATLVQPVGSPLSLECTVEGTSNPNLYWYRQAAGRGLQLLFYSVGIGQISSEVPQNLSASRPQDRQFILSSKKLLLSDSGFYLCAWNLLAGEGNEQFFGPGTRLTVL.